The source of this T cell receptor beta chain is a study of blood T cell repertoires in COVID-19. Overall study context: T cells, B-cell-depleted T cells, or PBMCs supplied cDNA or gDNA.

Clinical history reported by participants formed the basis on which cohorts were assigned. What the recovered Cohort 3 donors had was two negative PCRs, clearance, or symptom resolution. In the source study's methods: Amplification with reference gene primers provided the estimates of nucleated cell counts. The protocol was immunoSEQ multiplex PCR, while the TCRdb copy is restricted to in-frame clones and leaves out a portion. V and J calls and clone size are copied from that table; D and trimming were computed from the DNA. Seen here are 390,000 or so clones, over 80% observed once, and the top ten hold about 5.4%. In germline, CDR1 is SGHRS, CDR2 YFSETQ. This CDR3 comprises 19 residues. V shed 2 bases and J 0 bases; nucleotides not matched to a gene: 13.

The receptor comes from a woman between 45 and 60 years old who had recovered from COVID-19. V gene TRBV5-1 combines with J gene TRBJ1-5, with TRBD1 matching over 8 bases. Sequencing was done on a sample of PBMCs or T cells enriched from blood (not recorded which). CDR3 amino acids: CASSFRDRRLRYSNQPQHF. CDR3 DNA: TGCGCCAGCAGCTTTAGGGACAGGCGACTACGATATAGCAATCAGCCCCAGCATTTT.